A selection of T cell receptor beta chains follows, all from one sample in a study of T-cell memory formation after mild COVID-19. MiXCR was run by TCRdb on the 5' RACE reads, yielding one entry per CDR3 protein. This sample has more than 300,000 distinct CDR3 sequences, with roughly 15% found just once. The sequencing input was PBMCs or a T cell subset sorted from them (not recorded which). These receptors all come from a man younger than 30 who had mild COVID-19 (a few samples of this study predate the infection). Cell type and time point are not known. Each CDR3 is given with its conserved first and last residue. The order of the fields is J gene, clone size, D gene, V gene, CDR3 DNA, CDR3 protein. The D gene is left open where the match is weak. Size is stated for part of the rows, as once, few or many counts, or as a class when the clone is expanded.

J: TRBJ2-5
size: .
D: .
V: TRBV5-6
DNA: TGTGCCAGCAGCCCGCCTTGGTCCGGGGGGACCCAGTACTTC
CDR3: CASSPPWSGGTQYF

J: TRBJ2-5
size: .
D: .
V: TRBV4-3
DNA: TGCGCCAGCAGCCAAGATGGCAGGGGCCCAGGACAAGAGACCCAGTACTTC
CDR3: CASSQDGRGPGQETQYF

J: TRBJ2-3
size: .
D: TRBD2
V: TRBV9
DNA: TGTGCCAGCAGCGTAAGCCTAGCGGGGGCCCCGCCCGCAGATACGCAGTATTTT
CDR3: CASSVSLAGAPPADTQYF

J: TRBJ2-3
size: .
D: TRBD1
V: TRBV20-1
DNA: TGCAGTGCTAGGAAAGGACAGGGGGCTACAGATACGCAGTATTTT
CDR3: CSARKGQGATDTQYF

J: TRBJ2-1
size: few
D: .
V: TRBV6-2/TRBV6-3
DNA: TGTGCCAGCAGACCTAGACAGGTGTACAATGAGCAGTTCTTC
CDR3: CASRPRQVYNEQFF

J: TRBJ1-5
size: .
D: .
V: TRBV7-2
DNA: TGTGCCAGCAGCTTAGCCAGATTGAATCAGCCCCAGCATTTT
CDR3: CASSLARLNQPQHF

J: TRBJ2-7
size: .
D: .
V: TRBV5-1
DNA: TGCGCCAGCAGCTTGATCGGAACCTACGAGCAGTACTTC
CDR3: CASSLIGTYEQYF

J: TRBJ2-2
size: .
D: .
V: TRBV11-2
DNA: TGTGCCAGCAGCTTAAGGACTATCCACACCGGGGAGCTGTTTTTT
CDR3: CASSLRTIHTGELFF

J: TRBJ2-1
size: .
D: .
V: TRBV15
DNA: TGTGCCACCAGCGGGGGCCGGTTAGGGTTCGAGCAGTTCTTC
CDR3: CATSGGRLGFEQFF

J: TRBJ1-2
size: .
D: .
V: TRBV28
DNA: TGTGCCAGCAGACGAACCAGGACAGTCGGTTATGGCTACACCTTC
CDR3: CASRRTRTVGYGYTF

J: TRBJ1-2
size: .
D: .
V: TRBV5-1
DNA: TGCGCCAGCAGCTTGACCGGGGTAAATGGCTACACCTTC
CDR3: CASSLTGVNGYTF

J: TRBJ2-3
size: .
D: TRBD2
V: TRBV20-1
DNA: TGCAGTGCTACCTCCGGGGGGGATACGCAGTATTTT
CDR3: CSATSGGDTQYF

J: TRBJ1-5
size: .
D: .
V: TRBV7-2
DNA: TGTGCCAGCAGCTTAGCGGGGGGCGGGGAGCCCCAGCATTTT
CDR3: CASSLAGGGEPQHF

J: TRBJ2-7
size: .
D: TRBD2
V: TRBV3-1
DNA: TGTGCCAGCAGCCAAGGTCTTTCTGGGGGGGCCTACGAGCAGTACTTC
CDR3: CASSQGLSGGAYEQYF

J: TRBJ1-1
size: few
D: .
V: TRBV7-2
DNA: TGTGCCAGCAGCTTAGCGCGAAAGGGGAGGGCGAACACTGAAGCTTTCTTT
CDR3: CASSLARKGRANTEAFF

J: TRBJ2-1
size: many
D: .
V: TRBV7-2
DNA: TGTGCCAGCAGCTTCTTCTCGTCCTACAATGAGCAGTTCTTC
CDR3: CASSFFSSYNEQFF

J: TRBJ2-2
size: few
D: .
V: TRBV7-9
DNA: TGTGCCAGCAGCTTGTCCACAAACACCGGGGAGCTGTTTTTT
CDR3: CASSLSTNTGELFF

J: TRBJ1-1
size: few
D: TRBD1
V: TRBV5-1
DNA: TGCGCCAGCAGTGTGCTGGACAGGGGTTCGAGCACTGAAGCTTTCTTT
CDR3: CASSVLDRGSSTEAFF

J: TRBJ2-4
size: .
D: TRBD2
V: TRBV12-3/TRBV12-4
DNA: TGTGCCAGCAGTTTGGGAGGGTTCGGCAAAAACATTCAGTACTTC
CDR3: CASSLGGFGKNIQYF

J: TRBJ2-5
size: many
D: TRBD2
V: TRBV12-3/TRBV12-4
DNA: TGTGCCAGCAGTTTAGTCCTAGCGGGGGTTGAGACCCAGTACTTC
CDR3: CASSLVLAGVETQYF

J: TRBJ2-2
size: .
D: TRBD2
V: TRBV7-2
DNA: TGTGCCAGCAGCTCTATAGCGGGGGGGCCATCAGGGGAGCTGTTTTTT
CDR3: CASSSIAGGPSGELFF

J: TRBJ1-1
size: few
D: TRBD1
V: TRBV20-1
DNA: TGCAGTGCAAACTTCTGGACAGGGTTGAGGGCTGAAGCTTTCTTT
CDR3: CSANFWTGLRAEAFF

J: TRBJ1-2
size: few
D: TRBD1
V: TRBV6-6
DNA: TGTGCCAGCAGTTACTCGGACAGGAGTAACTATGGCTACACCTTC
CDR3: CASSYSDRSNYGYTF

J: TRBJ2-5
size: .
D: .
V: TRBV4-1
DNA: TGCGCCAGCAGCCAAGTCAGTCAAGAGACCCAGTACTTC
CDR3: CASSQVSQETQYF